The entry below gives a single TCR beta chain sequence along with its context. The data were obtained in a study of cytomegalovirus exposure and HLA in healthy donors. Healthy bone marrow donors formed the donor group. While unrecorded immune exposures were likely, the donors were nominally healthy when sampled. Per the germline V gene, CDR1 is LNHDA and CDR2 is SQIVND (reference sequence). This CDR3 has 14 residues. Trimming took 2 bases from V and 2 from J, leaving 10 bases between them. PCR amplification relied on 60 Vbeta primers (plus 13 Jbeta primers). Method: immunoSEQ multiplex PCR; TCRdb's copy keeps in-frame clones and lacks some. The sample lists around 90,000 clones, approximately 79% seen once, with 2.5% to 3% in the top ten.

The clonotype originates from a man younger than 40 in good health and CMV-seronegative. The source material was PBMCs. V gene TRBV19 combines with J gene TRBJ2-7; TRBD1 might be the D (5 bases). The CDR3 nucleotides read TGTGCCAGTAGTATACGGCAGGGTCCCTACGAGCAGTACTTC. This translates into CASSIRQGPYEQYF. The full variable domain, completed using reference TRBV19 and TRBJ2-7, is DGGITQSPKYLFRKEGQNVTLSCEQNLNHDAMYWYRQDPGQGLRLIYYSQIVNDFQKGDIAEGYSVSREKKESFPLTVTSAQKNPTAFYLCASSIRQGPYEQYFGPGTRLTVT.